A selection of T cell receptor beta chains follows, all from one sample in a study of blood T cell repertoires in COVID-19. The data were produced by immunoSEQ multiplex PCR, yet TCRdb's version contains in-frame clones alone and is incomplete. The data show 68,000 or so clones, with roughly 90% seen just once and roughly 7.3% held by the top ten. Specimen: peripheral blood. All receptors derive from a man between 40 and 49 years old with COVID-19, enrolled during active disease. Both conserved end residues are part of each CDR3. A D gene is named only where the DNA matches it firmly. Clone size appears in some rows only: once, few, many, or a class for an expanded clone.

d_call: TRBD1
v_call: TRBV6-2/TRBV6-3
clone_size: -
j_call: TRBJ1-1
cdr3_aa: CASSPGTAYTEAFF
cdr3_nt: TGTGCCAGCAGTCCAGGGACAGCCTACACTGAAGCTTTCTTT

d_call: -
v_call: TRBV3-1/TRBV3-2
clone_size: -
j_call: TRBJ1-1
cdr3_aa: CASSPPDGVEAFF
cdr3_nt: TGTGCCAGCAGCCCCCCAGACGGGGTTGAAGCTTTCTTT

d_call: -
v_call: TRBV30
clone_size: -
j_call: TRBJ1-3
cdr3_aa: CAWSVLFKSTSGNTIYF
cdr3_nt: TGTGCCTGGAGTGTACTGTTCAAGTCTACCTCTGGAAACACCATATATTTT

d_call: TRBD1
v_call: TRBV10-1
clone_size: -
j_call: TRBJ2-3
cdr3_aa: CASSGGGQGTDTQYF
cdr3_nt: TGCGCCAGCAGCGGAGGGGGACAGGGAACAGATACGCAGTATTTT

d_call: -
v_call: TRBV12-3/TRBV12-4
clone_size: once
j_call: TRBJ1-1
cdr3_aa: CASSRPGAEAFF
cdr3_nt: TGTGCCAGCAGCAGGCCTGGCGCTGAAGCTTTCTTT

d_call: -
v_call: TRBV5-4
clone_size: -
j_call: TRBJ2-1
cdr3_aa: CASSLSYEQFF
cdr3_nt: TGTGCCAGCAGCTTGTCGTATGAGCAGTTCTTC

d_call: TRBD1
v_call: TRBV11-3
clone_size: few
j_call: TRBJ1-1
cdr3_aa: CASSKGQDMNTEAFF
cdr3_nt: TGTGCCAGCAGCAAAGGACAGGACATGAACACTGAAGCTTTCTTT

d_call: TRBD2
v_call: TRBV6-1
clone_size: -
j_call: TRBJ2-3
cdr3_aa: CASSEWVSGGGAGDTQYF
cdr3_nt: TGTGCCAGCAGTGAATGGGTTTCGGGCGGGGGGGCAGGAGATACGCAGTATTTT

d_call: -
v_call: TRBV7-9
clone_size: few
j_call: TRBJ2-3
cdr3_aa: CASIVGLDTDTQYF
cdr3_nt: TGTGCCAGCATCGTGGGACTTGACACAGATACGCAGTATTTT

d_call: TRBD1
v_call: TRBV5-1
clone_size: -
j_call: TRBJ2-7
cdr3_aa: CASSWGTGGSYEQYF
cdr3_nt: TGCGCCAGCAGCTGGGGGACAGGGGGCTCCTACGAGCAGTACTTC

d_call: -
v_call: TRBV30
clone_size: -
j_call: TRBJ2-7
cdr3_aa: CAWSLQGGEQYF
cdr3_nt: TGTGCCTGGAGTCTCCAGGGTGGCGAGCAGTACTTC